This TCR beta chain was captured by sequencing in a study of blood T cell repertoires in COVID-19 (dated by TCRdb to the early 2020s). A note on the overall study: The collaborator samples originated in the United States, Italy and Spain and spanned the acute and convalescent phases of COVID-19. The material from the prospective study consisted of cDNA or gDNA derived from T cells, B-cell-depleted T cells, or PBMCs. Subjects who had been exposed to COVID-19, were actively infected with it, or had recovered from it provided the deeply sampled blood TCRbeta repertoires that made up the dataset. A freely available public database, intended as a resource for researchers studying the immune response to SARS-CoV-2, is where the repertoires were released. The samples were drawn from the first 160 participants of the ongoing ImmuneRACE study and from 950 to 1,500 subjects provided by 6 global collaborators. Nearly every sample came with metadata listing a de-identified subject ID, COVID-19 status, age in years and sex. Where available, HLA class I and class II types were taken from metadata supplied by the sample provider and were not determined by assay-based typing. What the study reported, not specific to this receptor: How much clinical and demographic metadata was included differed by source and by participant, and the metadata was provided uncurated.

From the cysteine up to the phenylalanine, the CDR3 has a length of 14 residues. Left in the record is the CDR3 DNA by itself, 42 bases read in frame from the first base. The V end loses 3 bases and the J end loses 0 bases, and a stretch of 8 bases separates them. According to the germline V gene (reference sequence), CDR1 reads SEHNR and CDR2 reads FQNEAQ. Collaborating institutions collected whole blood in K2EDTA tubes following their own protocols. For TCRbeta analysis, collaborators shipped samples in one of three forms: frozen whole blood, isolated PBMCs, or DNA extracted from either of those sample types. TCRbeta CDR3 regions were amplified from genomic DNA by means of the immunoSEQ Assay, a bias-controlled multiplex PCR. The paper's data handling went like this. The number of nucleated cells in each sample was estimated from the amplification of reference gene primers within the assay. To quantify the absolute abundance of each unique TCRbeta CDR3 rearrangement, sequence reads were collapsed and filtered. For each sample, productive Simpson clonality was calculated by taking the square root of Simpson's diversity index across productive rearrangements. Sourced from immuneACCESS, this table was stored by TCRdb with only in-frame sequences that have V and J called. A share of the clones is absent; for the studies checked, an unresolved V gene accounts for under half, and the remainder has no known explanation. The DNA was the basis for D and trimming; V, J and clone size are from that table. Recorded for this sample are 100,000 to 150,000 clones; roughly 87% of them occurred a single time. The biggest ten clones account for approximately 6.6% of the sample.

Note on this clone: The clone's antigen remains unknown. No clone much larger than this one lies a single base away; base qualities are absent.

The chain couples TRBV7-9 to TRBJ1-1; matching of 5 bases hints at TRBD1 as the D gene. The sequencing sample was made of peripheral blood. This receptor was identified in a man older than 75 with active or convalescent COVID-19. The CDR3 sequence is CASSLGQMNTEAFF. The DNA sequence is as follows: TGTGCCAGCAGCTTGGGGCAGATGAACACTGAAGCTTTCTTT.